Listed below are T cell receptor beta chains from one sample, sequenced in a study of CD8+ T cells in alopecia areata. Sequenced by immunoSEQ multiplex PCR; TCRdb stores in-frame clones only, minus some. The sample records approximately 140,000 clones, more than 45% being singletons. Source material: CD4+ T cells sorted from blood. The receptor source for this set is a human donor with alopecia areata. The CDR3 runs from the conserved cysteine through the conserved F or W. A D gene is named only where the DNA matches it firmly. Clone size appears in some rows only: once, few, many, or a class for an expanded clone.

j_call,v_call,clone_size,d_call,cdr3_nt,cdr3_aa
TRBJ2-3,TRBV5-4,NA,TRBD1,TGTGCCAGCAGTCGGGACAGGGGGCCGGCAGATACGCAGTATTTT,CASSRDRGPADTQYF
TRBJ2-2,TRBV7-2,few,NA,TGTGCCAGCAGCTATTACGGGGAGCTGTTTTTT,CASSYYGELFF
TRBJ2-7,TRBV27,once,TRBD1,TGTGCCAGCTCCCCGGGGGACAGGGTGTCCTACGAGCAGTACTTC,CASSPGDRVSYEQYF
TRBJ1-2,TRBV28,few,TRBD1,TGTGCCAGCAGTTCCGGACAGGGCTATGGCTACACCTTC,CASSSGQGYGYTF
TRBJ2-1,TRBV5-1,NA,TRBD1,TGCGCCAGCAGTTTTTACCTGACAGGGAGCTCCTACAATGAGCAGTTCTTC,CASSFYLTGSSYNEQFF
TRBJ2-1,TRBV4-1,NA,TRBD2,TGCGCCAGCAGCCAAGATGGGGCTAGCGGGAGGGATTGGCAGTTCTTC,CASSQDGASGRDWQFF
TRBJ1-5,TRBV30,NA,NA,TGTGCCTGGAGTCGGGACAGCAATCAGCCCCAGCATTTT,CAWSRDSNQPQHF
TRBJ2-1,TRBV19,few,TRBD2,TGTGCCAGTAGTAGCCCAACAGGGACCATAGCGGGACAGCAGTTCTTC,CASSSPTGTIAGQQFF
TRBJ1-1,TRBV29-1,NA,NA,TGCAGCGGGACCCAGGATCGAACTGAAGCTTTCTTT,CSGTQDRTEAFF
TRBJ2-5,TRBV29-1,NA,TRBD1,TGCAGCGGTCAGGGACAGGGGATTGGCCAAGAGACCCAGTACTTC,CSGQGQGIGQETQYF
TRBJ2-3,TRBV28,NA,NA,TGTGCCAGCAGCGGAGTAGACAGGTTGATCACAGATACGCAGTATTTT,CASSGVDRLITDTQYF
TRBJ2-6,TRBV30,NA,NA,TGTGCCTGGAGTCCCCTTGGGGCTGGGGCCAACGTCCTGACTTTC,CAWSPLGAGANVLTF
TRBJ2-3,TRBV28,few,TRBD2,TGTGCCAGCAGCACAACGGGACTAGGCCCCACAGATACGCAGTATTTT,CASSTTGLGPTDTQYF
TRBJ1-1,TRBV29-1,few,NA,TGCAGCACCCAGAGGGAGGCCCCCAGCACTGAAGCTTTCTTT,CSTQREAPSTEAFF
TRBJ1-4,TRBV29-1,few,TRBD1,TGCAGCGTCGGGACAGGGGAAAAACTGTTTTTT,CSVGTGEKLFF
TRBJ2-1,TRBV29-1,NA,NA,TGCAGCGGACGGTGGGCGGGAAGCTACAATGAGCAGTTCTTC,CSGRWAGSYNEQFF
TRBJ1-5,TRBV7-3,NA,NA,TGTGCCAGCACCGACGGGTGGACAGAGGCTAGCAATCAGCCCCAGCATTTT,CASTDGWTEASNQPQHF
TRBJ1-2,TRBV29-1,few,NA,TGCAGCGGGCGGACAGACACCTATGGCTACACCTTC,CSGRTDTYGYTF
TRBJ2-5,TRBV7-9,NA,NA,TGTGCCAGCAGCTTAGGGCAACAGGGTTCAGAGACCCAGTACTTC,CASSLGQQGSETQYF
TRBJ1-2,TRBV7-9,many,TRBD1,TGTGCCAGCAGCCCGGGGACAGGCTATGGCTACACCTTC,CASSPGTGYGYTF
TRBJ2-4,TRBV13,NA,NA,TGTGCCAGCAGCTTAATTGGAGTATCCAAAAACATTCAGTACTTC,CASSLIGVSKNIQYF
TRBJ2-7,TRBV5-1,once,NA,TGCGCCAGCAGCTTGGAAGGACAGACCTACGAGCAGTACTTC,CASSLEGQTYEQYF
TRBJ1-2,TRBV29-1,NA,NA,TGCAGCGTTGGCGGGTACAGGAGCTATGGCTACACCTTC,CSVGGYRSYGYTF
TRBJ1-5,TRBV19,few,NA,TGTGCCAGTAGTCCGACGGGCAATCAGCCCCAGCATTTT,CASSPTGNQPQHF
TRBJ2-5,TRBV2,few,NA,TGTGCCAGCACCTCAGGTTTGGGCCCCGGTCGGGGAGAGACCCAGTACTTC,CASTSGLGPGRGETQYF
TRBJ2-1,TRBV18,NA,TRBD1,TGTGCCAGCTCACCACCGGGACAGACCTACAATGAGCAGTTCTTC,CASSPPGQTYNEQFF
TRBJ1-2,TRBV6-5,NA,NA,TGTGCCAGCAGTTACTCGAGCAGGGTTCCCTATGGCTACACCTTC,CASSYSSRVPYGYTF
TRBJ1-1,TRBV30,few,NA,TGTGCCTGGAGTGTGCTAGGCACTGAAGCTTTCTTT,CAWSVLGTEAFF
TRBJ2-7,TRBV4-1,NA,NA,TGCGCCAGCAGCCAAGATCTCGCGTCGCAGGGCTTTTACGAGCAGTACTTC,CASSQDLASQGFYEQYF
TRBJ2-7,TRBV28,NA,TRBD2,TGTGCCAGCAGTTTATCGGCTAGCGGGCCTGACGAGCAGTACTTC,CASSLSASGPDEQYF
TRBJ2-7,TRBV5-1,NA,NA,TGCGCCAGCAGCTTGGGCCTTTCGCGGAGGTTCGAGCAGTACTTC,CASSLGLSRRFEQYF
TRBJ2-7,TRBV7-9,NA,NA,TGTGCCAGCAGCTTAGGGGCAGGAGGGAGCTACGAGCAGTACTTC,CASSLGAGGSYEQYF
TRBJ2-5,TRBV30,few,NA,TGTGCCTGGAGTGGAAAATTAACAGGGTTCCAAGAGACCCAGTACTTC,CAWSGKLTGFQETQYF
TRBJ1-5,TRBV4-2,NA,NA,TGTGCCAGCAGCCAAGAAACTTCAGGAGATCAGCCCCAGCATTTT,CASSQETSGDQPQHF
TRBJ1-4,TRBV5-4,many,TRBD1,TGTGCCAGCAGCTCGAACAGGGGGCTGGACGAAAAACTGTTTTTT,CASSSNRGLDEKLFF
TRBJ1-5,TRBV29-1,few,TRBD1,TGCAGCGTTGCGGGACAGGGGAATGGGCAGCCCCAGCATTTT,CSVAGQGNGQPQHF
TRBJ2-7,TRBV29-1,NA,NA,TGCAGCGTGCTGGCAGCCGGGGTTACCTACGAGCAGTACTTC,CSVLAAGVTYEQYF